Each of the 26 T cell receptor beta chains below was sequenced from the same sample in a study of neoadjuvant nivolumab and ipilimumab in lung cancer. Sequenced by immunoSEQ multiplex PCR; TCRdb stores in-frame clones only, minus some. The table lists about 28,000 clones, about 70% of them singletons. Sequenced material: tumor tissue, taken after neoadjuvant nivolumab, alone or with ipilimumab, at or shortly before surgery. The origin of the receptors is an adult with non-small cell lung cancer.

This clone occurred once. The rearrangement links TRBV30 to TRBJ1-1; D gene ambiguous. Per germline, CDR1 GTSNPN and CDR2 SVGIG (reference sequence). The V gene lost 6 bases and the J gene lost 0 bases, with 14 bases spanning the gap. The CDR3 spans 14 residues. CDR3 coding DNA: TGTGCCTGTGATTCGGACTTCATGAACACTGAAGCTTTCTTT. It translates to CACDSDFMNTEAFF.

The genes are TRBV6-5 and TRBJ1-4, with TRBD1 as a possible D gene (6 bases). CDR3 length: 14 amino acids. Trimming removed 5 bases at V and 2 bases at J, with 9 bases between. The germline gives CDR1 MNHEY, CDR2 SVGAGI. CDR3 in DNA: TGTGCCAGCAGTCAGGGGTTCACTAATGAAAAACTGTTTTTT. As protein: CASSQGFTNEKLFF.

This chain links TRBV5-5 with TRBJ2-3, with D perhaps given as TRBD1 or TRBD2 (5 bases each). This CDR3 is 13 amino acids long. V lost 4 bases to trimming and J lost 2 bases, with 8 bases between them. Germline values: CDR1 SGHKS, CDR2 YYEKEE (reference sequence). CDR3 protein: CASSRGPTDTQYF. The CDR3 DNA follows: TGTGCCAGCAGCCGGGGCCCCACAGATACGCAGTATTTT.

The chain employs TRBV5-6 and TRBJ1-2; 10 nucleotides match TRBD1. Germline CDR1 and CDR2: SGHDT and YYEEEE. The V segment lost 1 base and the J segment 4 bases; nucleotides outside the gene matches: 7. CDR3 length equals 16 residues. The CDR3, as DNA: TGTGCCAGCAGCTTGCGGAGTGGGACAGGGGCCTATGGCTACACCTTC. This gives the protein CASSLRSGTGAYGYTF.

This clone was detected only a few times. V usage is TRBV2 and J usage is TRBJ1-1, with a possible D match to TRBD1 (5 bases). Germline assignment: CDR1 SNHLY and CDR2 FYNNEI. The CDR3 has 13 amino acids. V shed 3 bases and J shed 5 bases, with 10 bases lying between them. CDR3 amino acids: CASSDEGPTEAFF. DNA for the CDR3: TGTGCCAGCAGTGATGAGGGACCTACTGAAGCTTTCTTT.

This clone was detected only a few times. This sequence joins TRBV7-2 and TRBJ1-5; D ambiguous. V was cut by 3 bases and J by 9 bases, with 12 bases left in between. This CDR3 is 13 amino acids long. CDR1 is SGHTA, CDR2 FQGNSA, per germline. The chain's CDR3 is CASSLNKDGPQHF. CDR3 coding DNA: TGTGCCAGCAGCTTGAACAAGGACGGGCCCCAGCATTTT.

The V call is TRBV11-2, the J call TRBJ2-5, with 7 bases matching TRBD2. Looked up from germline, CDR1 is SGHAT and CDR2 is FQNNGV. This CDR3 has 16 amino acids. The V and J ends lost 1 base and 4 bases, in that order; junction bases with no gene match: 9. The CDR3 DNA reads TGTGCCAGCAGCTTAGTTGCAGCGGGGCGGGGAGAGACCCAGTACTTC. It yields the protein CASSLVAAGRGETQYF.

This chain uses TRBV4-1 with TRBJ1-5; D is possibly TRBD1 (5 bases). Trimming removed 5 bases from V and 2 bases from J, with 10 bases in between. Germline V lookup: CDR1 MGHRA, CDR2 YSYEKL. CDR3 length equals 14 residues. CDR3 region: CASSGQGGNQPQHF. DNA for the CDR3: TGCGCCAGCAGCGGGCAGGGAGGCAATCAGCCCCAGCATTTT.

The chain couples TRBV10-2 to TRBJ2-1, with TRBD2 matching 7 bases. CDR1 WSHSY and CDR2 SAAADI come from the germline V gene. V shed 3 bases and J 5 bases; nucleotides not matched to a gene: 10. This CDR3 spans 16 amino acids. The CDR3 DNA follows: TGCGCCAGCAGTGATAAGTCTAGCGGAGACAACAATGAGCAGTTCTTC. Translated, it gives CASSDKSSGDNNEQFF.

This clone was observed a single time. The chain recombines TRBV7-9 with TRBJ2-3; D gene uncertain. With 3 bases removed from V and 1 base from J, the gap between germline ends came to 5 bases. The CDR3 is 13 amino acids. In germline, CDR1 is SEHNR, CDR2 FQNEAQ (reference sequence). The CDR3 loop is CASSFGGTDTQYF. The CDR3 DNA is TGTGCCAGCAGCTTTGGGGGCACAGATACGCAGTATTTT. Looking up the rest from reference TRBV7-9 and TRBJ2-3 gives the full variable domain: DTGVSQNPRHKITKRGQNVTFRCDPISEHNRLYWYRQTLGQGPEFLTYFQNEAQLEKSRLLSDRFSAERPKGSFSTLEIQRTEQGDSAMYLCASSFGGTDTQYFGPGTRLTVL.

The chain links TRBV5-8 to TRBJ1-6; 7 bases match TRBD1. Trimming removed 3 bases from V and 8 bases from J; junction bases left unmatched: 5. In germline, CDR1 is SGHTS, CDR2 YDEGEE. The length of the CDR3 is 14 residues. CDR3 nucleotide sequence: TGTGCCAGCAGCTGGGACAGTGGGGATTCACCCCTCCACTTT. Encoded protein: CASSWDSGDSPLHF.

The chain uses TRBV7-2 and TRBJ2-2; D may be TRBD1 or TRBD2 (5 bases each). Germline V lookup: CDR1 SGHTA, CDR2 FQGNSA. V lost 1 base to trimming and J lost 7 bases, with 10 bases between them. The CDR3 contains 14 residues. The DNA of the CDR3 is TGTGCCAGCAGCTTAGTCCCGGGGCTCGGGGAGCTGTTTTTT. Translating it yields CASSLVPGLGELFF.

This chain joins TRBV6-1 and TRBJ1-2, with a tentative D call TRBD1 (6 bases). The CDR3 runs 12 residues. Trimming took 6 bases from V and 4 from J, leaving 9 bases between them. Germline V gene data show CDR1 as MNHNS and CDR2 as SASEGT. CDR3 sequence: CASRTGIYGYTF. CDR3 sequence (DNA): TGTGCCAGCAGAACAGGGATCTATGGCTACACCTTC.

The V call is TRBV6-6, the J call TRBJ2-7; perhaps TRBD2 as D (7 bases). This CDR3 is 15 amino acids long. Germline loops: CDR1 MNHNY, CDR2 SVGAGI (reference sequence). Trimming removed 8 bases from V and 6 bases from J, with 23 bases in between. This chain's CDR3 is CASLGEGGLSSEQYF. In DNA form, the CDR3 reads TGTGCCAGCCTGGGGGAGGGGGGGCTATCGTCCGAGCAGTACTTC.

There are a few counts of this clone. The rearrangement links TRBV10-2 to TRBJ2-3; D may be TRBD1 (5 bases). CDR1 is WSHSY and CDR2 is SAAADI in the germline V gene. The CDR3 has 12 residues. V lost 8 bases, J lost 7 bases, and 13 bases lay in between. CDR3 loop: CASGLGVNTQYF. CDR3 nucleotides: TGCGCCAGCGGGCTAGGGGTAAATACGCAGTATTTT.

This clone is medium-sized. This chain connects TRBV2 to TRBJ1-1; D gene ambiguous. The germline V gene has CDR1 SNHLY and CDR2 FYNNEI. The germline V and J ends were trimmed by 7 bases and 0 bases, with 9 bases remaining between them. The CDR3 runs to 13 residues. The CDR3 bases are TGTGCCAGCACGAGAGGAGTGAACACTGAAGCTTTCTTT. It encodes CASTRGVNTEAFF. The full variable domain, in which reference TRBV2 and TRBJ1-1 provide the parts outside the CDR3, is EPEVTQTPSHQVTQMGQEVILRCVPISNHLYFYWYRQILGQKVEFLVSFYNNEISEKSEIFDDQFSVERPDGSNFTLKIRSTKLEDSAMYFCASTRGVNTEAFFGQGTRLTVV.

The rearrangement joins TRBV5-1 to TRBJ1-1; 10 bases are a match to TRBD1. Looked up from germline, CDR1 is SGHRS and CDR2 is YFSETQ. V shed 0 bases and J 1 base; nucleotides not matched to a gene: 3. The length of the CDR3 is 16 residues. The CDR3 sequence: CASSLARDRGNTEAFF. CDR3 DNA: TGCGCCAGCAGCTTGGCCCGGGACAGGGGGAACACTGAAGCTTTCTTT.

The chain links TRBV18 to TRBJ2-1, with 12 bases identical to TRBD2. The germline gives CDR1 KGHSH, CDR2 LQKENI. The CDR3 has 16 residues. V was clipped by 3 bases and J by 4 bases; unmatched bases: 4. CDR3 residues: CASSPRTSGAYNEQFF. CDR3 bases: TGTGCCAGCTCACCCCGGACTAGCGGGGCTTACAATGAGCAGTTCTTC.

The V and J genes are TRBV11-2 and TRBJ2-1; no reliable D call. The V end was cut by 5 bases, the J end by 4 bases, with 9 bases between. Germline assignment: CDR1 SGHAT and CDR2 FQNNGV. The CDR3 has 13 amino acids. CDR3 region: CASSVMQYNEQFF. The CDR3 nucleotides are TGTGCCAGCAGCGTAATGCAGTACAATGAGCAGTTCTTC.

This chain links TRBV7-9 with TRBJ1-2; D is perhaps TRBD1 (6 bases). The CDR3 totals 16 residues. V was trimmed by 5 bases and J by 4 bases, leaving 20 bases between them. The germline CDR1 and CDR2 sequences are SEHNR and FQNEAQ (reference sequence). In nucleotides, the CDR3 is TGTGCCAGCAGCCAAACCACCCTACAGGGAACCTATGGCTACACCTTC. It is translated as CASSQTTLQGTYGYTF.

The chain uses TRBV7-9 and TRBJ2-1; 10 bases agree with TRBD2. CDR1 and CDR2 from the germline V gene are SEHNR and FQNEAQ (reference sequence). The V gene end was trimmed by 5 bases and the J gene end by 9 bases; junction bases not matched to a gene: 10. CDR3 length equals 15 residues. The DNA of the CDR3 is TGTGCCAGCAGCCGTTCCGGACTAGCGGACCGTGAGCAGTTCTTC. Encoded protein: CASSRSGLADREQFF.

The chain recombines TRBV6-1 with TRBJ1-2, with 7 bases matching TRBD1. Per the germline V gene, CDR1 is MNHNS and CDR2 is SASEGT. V trimming: 0 bases; J trimming: 2 bases; junction bases outside the gene matches: 6. The CDR3 loop spans 16 amino acids. CDR3 protein: CASSEALGRGNYGYTF. In DNA form, the CDR3 reads TGTGCCAGCAGTGAAGCGCTAGGCAGGGGGAACTATGGCTACACCTTC.

V gene TRBV6-6 combines with J gene TRBJ2-5; 7 nucleotides line up with TRBD1. The germline V gene encodes CDR1 MNHNY and CDR2 SVGAGI (reference sequence). The CDR3 sequence is 11 residues long. V dropped 5 bases and J dropped 14; count of bases not matched to a gene: 8. The CDR3 region has the DNA TGTGCCAGCAGTCCCGAAGGGGGCCTCTACTTC. It codes for CASSPEGGLYF.

A few counts support this clone. The chain uses TRBV5-1 and TRBJ2-1, with TRBD2 matching over 8 bases. The germline gives CDR1 SGHRS, CDR2 YFSETQ. CDR3 length: 14 residues. V lost 6 bases to trimming and J lost 9 bases; unmatched junction nucleotides: 11. The CDR3 DNA reads TGCGCCAGCAAAGGCACGGGGGGGCTGTTTGAGCAGTTCTTC. Its protein is CASKGTGGLFEQFF.

The chain links TRBV5-5 to TRBJ2-7, with 7 bases identical to TRBD1. Germline assignment: CDR1 SGHKS and CDR2 YYEKEE (reference sequence). V lost 5 bases to trimming and J lost 3 bases; unmatched junction nucleotides: 11. The CDR3 totals 15 residues. Written as DNA, the CDR3 is TGTGCCAGCAGTGGGGCCCGGACAGGTAACTACGAGCAGTACTTC. The encoded protein is CASSGARTGNYEQYF.

The chain employs TRBV19 and TRBJ2-3; a possible D gene is TRBD2 (5 bases). This CDR3 spans 14 amino acids. Germline V CDR1 and CDR2: LNHDA, SQIVND (reference sequence). The ends were cut back, 6 bases at V and 1 base at J, with 11 bases in the middle. CDR3 loop: CASSFALGTDTQYF. The CDR3 DNA reads as TGTGCCAGTAGCTTCGCACTAGGCACAGATACGCAGTATTTT.